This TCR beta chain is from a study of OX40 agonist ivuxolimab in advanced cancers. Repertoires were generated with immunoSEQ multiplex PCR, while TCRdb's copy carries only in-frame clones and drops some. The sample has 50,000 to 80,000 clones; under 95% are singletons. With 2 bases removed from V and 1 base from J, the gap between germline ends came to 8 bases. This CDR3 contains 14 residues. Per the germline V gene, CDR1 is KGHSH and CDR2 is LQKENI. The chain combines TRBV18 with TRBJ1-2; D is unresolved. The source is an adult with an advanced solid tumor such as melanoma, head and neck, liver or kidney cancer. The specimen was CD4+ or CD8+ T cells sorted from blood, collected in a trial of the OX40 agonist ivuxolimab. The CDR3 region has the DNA TGTGCCAGCTCACCAGGGAGGGTTAACTATGGCTACACCTTC. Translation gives CASSPGRVNYGYTF. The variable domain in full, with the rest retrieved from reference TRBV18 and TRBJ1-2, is NAGVMQNPRHLVRRRGQEARLRCSPMKGHSHVYWYRQLPEEGLKFMVYLQKENIIDESGMPKERFSAEFPKEGPSILRIQQVVRGDSAAYFCASSPGRVNYGYTFGSGTRLTVV.